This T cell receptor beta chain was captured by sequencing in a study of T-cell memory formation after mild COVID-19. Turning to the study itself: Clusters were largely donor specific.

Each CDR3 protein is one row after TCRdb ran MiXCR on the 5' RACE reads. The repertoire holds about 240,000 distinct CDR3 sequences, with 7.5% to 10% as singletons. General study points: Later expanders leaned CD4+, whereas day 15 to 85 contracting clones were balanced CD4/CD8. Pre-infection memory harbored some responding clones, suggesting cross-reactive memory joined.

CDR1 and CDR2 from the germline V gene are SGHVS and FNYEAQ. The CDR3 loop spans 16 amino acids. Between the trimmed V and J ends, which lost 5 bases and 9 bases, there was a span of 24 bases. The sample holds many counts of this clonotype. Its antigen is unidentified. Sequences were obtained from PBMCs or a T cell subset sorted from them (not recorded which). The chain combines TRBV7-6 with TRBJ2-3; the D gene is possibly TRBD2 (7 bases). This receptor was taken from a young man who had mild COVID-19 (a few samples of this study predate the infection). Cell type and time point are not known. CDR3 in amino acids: CASSLGQGGVGGTQYF. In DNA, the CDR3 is TGTGCCAGCAGCCTAGGCCAAGGGGGGGTAGGAGGGACGCAGTATTTT.